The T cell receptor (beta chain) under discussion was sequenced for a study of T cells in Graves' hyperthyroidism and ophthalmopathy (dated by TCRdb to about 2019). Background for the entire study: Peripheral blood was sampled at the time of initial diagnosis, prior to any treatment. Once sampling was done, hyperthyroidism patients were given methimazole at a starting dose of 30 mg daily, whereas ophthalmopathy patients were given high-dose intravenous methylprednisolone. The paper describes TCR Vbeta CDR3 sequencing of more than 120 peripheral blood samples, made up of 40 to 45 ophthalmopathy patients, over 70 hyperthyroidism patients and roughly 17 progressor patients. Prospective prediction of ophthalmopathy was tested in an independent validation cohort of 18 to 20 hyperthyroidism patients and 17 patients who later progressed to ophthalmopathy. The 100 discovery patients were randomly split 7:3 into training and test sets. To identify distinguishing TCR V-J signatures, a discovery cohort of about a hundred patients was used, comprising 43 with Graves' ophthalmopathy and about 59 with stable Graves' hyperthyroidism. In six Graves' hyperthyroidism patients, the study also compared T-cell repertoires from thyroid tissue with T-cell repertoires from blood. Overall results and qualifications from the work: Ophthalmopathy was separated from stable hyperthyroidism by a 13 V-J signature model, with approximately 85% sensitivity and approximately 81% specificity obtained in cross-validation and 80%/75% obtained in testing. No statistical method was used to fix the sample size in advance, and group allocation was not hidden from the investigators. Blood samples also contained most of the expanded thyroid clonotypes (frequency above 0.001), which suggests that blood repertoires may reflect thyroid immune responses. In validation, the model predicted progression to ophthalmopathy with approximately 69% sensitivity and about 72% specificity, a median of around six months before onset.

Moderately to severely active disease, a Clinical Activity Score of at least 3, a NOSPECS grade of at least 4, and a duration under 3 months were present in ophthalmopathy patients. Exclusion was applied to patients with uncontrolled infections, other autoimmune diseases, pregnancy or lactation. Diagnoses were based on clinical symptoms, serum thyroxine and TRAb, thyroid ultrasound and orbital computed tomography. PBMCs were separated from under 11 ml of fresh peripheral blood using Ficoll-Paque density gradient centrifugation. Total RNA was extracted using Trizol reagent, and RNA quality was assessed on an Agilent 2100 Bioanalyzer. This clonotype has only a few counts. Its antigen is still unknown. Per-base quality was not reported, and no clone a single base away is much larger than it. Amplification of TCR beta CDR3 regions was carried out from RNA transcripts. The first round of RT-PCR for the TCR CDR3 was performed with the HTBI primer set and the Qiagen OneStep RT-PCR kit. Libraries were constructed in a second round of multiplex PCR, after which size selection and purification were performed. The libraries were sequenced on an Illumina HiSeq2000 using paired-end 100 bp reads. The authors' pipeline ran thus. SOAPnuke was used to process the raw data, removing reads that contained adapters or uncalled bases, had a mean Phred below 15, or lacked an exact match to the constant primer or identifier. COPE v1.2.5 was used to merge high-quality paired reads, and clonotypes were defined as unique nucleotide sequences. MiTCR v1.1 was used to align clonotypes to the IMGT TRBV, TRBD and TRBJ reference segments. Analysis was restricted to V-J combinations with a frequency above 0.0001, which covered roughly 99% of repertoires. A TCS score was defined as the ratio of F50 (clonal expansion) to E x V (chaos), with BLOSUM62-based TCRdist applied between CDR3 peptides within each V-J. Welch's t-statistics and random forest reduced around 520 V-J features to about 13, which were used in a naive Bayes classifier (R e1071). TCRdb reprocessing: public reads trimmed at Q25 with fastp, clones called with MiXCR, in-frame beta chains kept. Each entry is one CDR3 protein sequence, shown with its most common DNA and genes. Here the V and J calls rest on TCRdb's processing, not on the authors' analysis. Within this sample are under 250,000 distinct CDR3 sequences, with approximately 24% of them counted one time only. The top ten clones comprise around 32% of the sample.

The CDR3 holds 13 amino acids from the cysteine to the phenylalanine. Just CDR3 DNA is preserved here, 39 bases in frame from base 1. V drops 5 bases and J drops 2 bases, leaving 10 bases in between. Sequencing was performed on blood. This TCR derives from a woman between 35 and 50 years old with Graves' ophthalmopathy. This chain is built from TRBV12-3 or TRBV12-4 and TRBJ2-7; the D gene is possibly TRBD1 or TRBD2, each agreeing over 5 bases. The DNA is TGTGCCAGCAGTAGGGACGGCGCCTACGAGCAGTACTTC. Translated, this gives CASSRDGAYEQYF.